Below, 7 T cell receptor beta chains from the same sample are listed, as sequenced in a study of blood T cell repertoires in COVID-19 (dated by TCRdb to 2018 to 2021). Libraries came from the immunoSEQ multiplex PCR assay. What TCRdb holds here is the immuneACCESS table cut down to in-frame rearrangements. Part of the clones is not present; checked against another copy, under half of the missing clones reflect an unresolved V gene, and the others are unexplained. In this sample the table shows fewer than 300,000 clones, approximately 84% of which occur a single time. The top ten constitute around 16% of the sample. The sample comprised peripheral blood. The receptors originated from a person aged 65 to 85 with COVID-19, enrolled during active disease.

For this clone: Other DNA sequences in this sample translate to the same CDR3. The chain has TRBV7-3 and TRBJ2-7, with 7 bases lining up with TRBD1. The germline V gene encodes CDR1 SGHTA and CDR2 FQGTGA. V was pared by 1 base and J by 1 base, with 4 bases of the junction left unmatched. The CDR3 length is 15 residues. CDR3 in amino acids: CASSLRAGGSYEQYF. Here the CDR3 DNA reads TGTGCCAGCAGCTTAAGGGCAGGGGGATCCTACGAGCAGTACTTC.

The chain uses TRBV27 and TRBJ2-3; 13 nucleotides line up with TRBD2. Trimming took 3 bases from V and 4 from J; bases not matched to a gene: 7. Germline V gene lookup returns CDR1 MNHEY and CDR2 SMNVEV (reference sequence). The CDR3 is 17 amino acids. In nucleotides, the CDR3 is TGTGCCAGCAGTTTCTTCGGACTAGCGGGAGTCGCAGATACGCAGTATTTT. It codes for CASSFFGLAGVADTQYF.

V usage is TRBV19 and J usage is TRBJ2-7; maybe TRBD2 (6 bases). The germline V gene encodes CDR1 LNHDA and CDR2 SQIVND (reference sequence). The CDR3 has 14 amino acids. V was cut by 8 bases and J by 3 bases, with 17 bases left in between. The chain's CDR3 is CASGRTHLDYEQYF. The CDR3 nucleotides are TGTGCCAGTGGGAGGACCCACCTGGACTACGAGCAGTACTTC.

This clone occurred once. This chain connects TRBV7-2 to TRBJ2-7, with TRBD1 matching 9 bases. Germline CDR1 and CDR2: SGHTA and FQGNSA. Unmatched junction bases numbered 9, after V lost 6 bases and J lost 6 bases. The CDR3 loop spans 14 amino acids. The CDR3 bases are TGTGCCAGCAGGCTTCCGGGACAGGGTGCCGAGCAGTACTTC. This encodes CASRLPGQGAEQYF.

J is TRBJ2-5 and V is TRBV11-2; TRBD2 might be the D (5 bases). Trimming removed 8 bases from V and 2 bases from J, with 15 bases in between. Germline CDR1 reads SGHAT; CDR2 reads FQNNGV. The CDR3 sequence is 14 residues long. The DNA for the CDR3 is TGTGCCAGCTCGCCAATCGGGATACAAGAGACCCAGTACTTC. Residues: CASSPIGIQETQYF.

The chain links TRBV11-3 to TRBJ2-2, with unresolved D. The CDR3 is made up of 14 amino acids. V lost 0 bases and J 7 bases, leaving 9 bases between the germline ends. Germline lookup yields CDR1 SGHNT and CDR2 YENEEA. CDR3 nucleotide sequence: TGTGCCAGCAGCTTAGATCTGAATAGCGGGGAGCTGTTTTTT. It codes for CASSLDLNSGELFF.

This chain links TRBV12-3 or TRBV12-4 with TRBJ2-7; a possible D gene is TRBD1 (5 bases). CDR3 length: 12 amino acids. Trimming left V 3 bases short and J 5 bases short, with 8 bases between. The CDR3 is CASSFQGNEQYF. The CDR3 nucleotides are TGTGCCAGCAGTTTTCAGGGTAACGAGCAGTACTTC.